This T cell receptor (beta chain) originates from a study of blood T cell repertoires in COVID-19. Across the whole study: There were acute and convalescent COVID-19 samples, and they came from the United States, Italy and Spain. Sources were T cells, B-cell-depleted T cells, or PBMCs; the material itself was cDNA or gDNA.

The CDR3 length is 15 residues. The V end was cut by 4 bases, the J end by 1 base, with 10 bases between. CDR1 and CDR2 (germline): ENHRY, SYGVKD. Original handling: Estimation of nucleated cell counts was performed using reference gene primer amplification. Libraries were prepared by immunoSEQ multiplex PCR; TCRdb keeps only in-frame clonotypes and omits some of them. The D gene and trimming were derived from the DNA, and the V and J assignments and clone size from that table. The table includes 65,000 to 95,000 clones, 80% detected once. The chain employs TRBV10-3 and TRBJ2-2; D gene unclear. Sequences were obtained from peripheral blood. This sequence was found in a woman between 40 and 55 years old with active or convalescent COVID-19. The CDR3 bases are TGTGCCATCAGTGCCTCGGAGATGAACACCGGGGAGCTGTTTTTT. It is translated as CAISASEMNTGELFF.